The 9 T cell receptor beta chains listed next were all sequenced from one sample in a study of blood T cell repertoires in COVID-19. The repertoire was sequenced with immunoSEQ multiplex PCR; TCRdb's copy has only in-frame clones and lacks some. This sample has some 200,000 clones, with around 84% found just once. The source material was peripheral blood. Every receptor here comes from a man aged 50 to 59 with acute or convalescent COVID-19.

With regard to this clone: A read error may account for a junction end that differs from germline. V gene TRBV12-3 or TRBV12-4 combines with J gene TRBJ1-1; 7 bases map to TRBD1. The CDR3 runs to 13 residues. The CDR3 reads CASSLARGEEAFF. As DNA, the CDR3 is TGTGCCAGCAGCTTAGCCAGGGGGGAGGAAGCTTTCTTT.

This clone was detected once. J is TRBJ1-2 and V is TRBV19; possibly TRBD1 for D (6 bases). Germline V gene lookup returns CDR1 LNHDA and CDR2 SQIVND (reference sequence). Trimming removed 3 bases at V and 4 bases at J, with 9 bases between. CDR3 size: 13 residues. CDR3 sequence: CASSMGQSYGYTF. The CDR3 nucleotides are TGTGCCAGTAGTATGGGACAATCCTATGGCTACACCTTC.

The J gene is TRBJ1-5, the V gene TRBV18, with 10 positions matching TRBD1. Per the germline V gene, CDR1 is KGHSH and CDR2 is LQKENI. CDR3 length: 16 residues. The ends lost 3 bases at V and 1 base at J; junction bases unmatched: 3. CDR3 nucleotide sequence: TGTGCCAGCTCACCGGACAGGGGGTCGAGCAATCAGCCCCAGCATTTT. Amino acid sequence: CASSPDRGSSNQPQHF. The entire variable domain, with the rest obtained from reference TRBV18 and TRBJ1-5, is as follows: NAGVMQNPRHLVRRRGQEARLRCSPMKGHSHVYWYRQLPEEGLKFMVYLQKENIIDESGMPKERFSAEFPKEGPSILRIQQVVRGDSAAYFCASSPDRGSSNQPQHFGDGTRLSIL.

The genes are TRBV19 and TRBJ1-2, with D possibly TRBD1 on 6 matching bases. The CDR3 length is 15 residues. Germline-derived CDR1 and CDR2 are LNHDA and SQIVND (reference sequence). V was clipped by 3 bases and J by 6 bases, with 17 bases between them. The CDR3 reads CASSMSSGQKDGYTF. CDR3 sequence (DNA): TGTGCCAGTAGTATGAGTAGTGGACAGAAGGATGGCTACACCTTC.

This chain connects TRBV10-1 to TRBJ2-7; 8 positions match TRBD1. V lost 4 bases to trimming and J lost 5 bases; unmatched junction nucleotides: 4. CDR1 and CDR2 from the germline V gene are WNHNN and SYGVQD (reference sequence). This CDR3 has 13 residues. Written as DNA, the CDR3 is TGCGCCAGCAGTGCCAGGGGGCCCGACGAGCAGTACTTC. Protein: CASSARGPDEQYF.

The chain links TRBV7-8 to TRBJ1-2, with 8 bases that match TRBD1. CDR1 is SGHVS, CDR2 FQNEAQ, per germline. This CDR3 region has 15 residues. J gave up 2 bases and V 5 bases, and 7 bases lay outside the gene matches. The CDR3 here is CASSVTDRGNYGYTF. DNA of the CDR3: TGTGCCAGCAGCGTCACCGACAGGGGAAACTATGGCTACACCTTC.

The chain carries TRBV12-3 or TRBV12-4 and TRBJ1-3; D call uncertain. The CDR3 loop spans 12 amino acids. The ends were cut back, 3 bases at V and 5 bases at J, with 5 bases in the middle. DNA for the CDR3: TGTGCCAGCAGTTTCGCGAGAAACACCATATATTTT. It translates to CASSFARNTIYF.

In regard to this clone: This sample also contains other DNA sequences that code for the same CDR3. The chain is built from TRBV5-1 and TRBJ1-5, with D tentatively TRBD1 (6 bases). Germline V gene lookup returns CDR1 SGHRS and CDR2 YFSETQ. CDR3 length: 15 residues. V lost 4 bases to trimming and J lost 0 bases, with 11 bases between them. The chain's CDR3 is CASSPGTNSNQPQHF. The CDR3 DNA reads as TGCGCCAGCAGCCCTGGGACAAATAGCAATCAGCCCCAGCATTTT. Using reference TRBV5-1 and TRBJ1-5 for the parts outside the CDR3, the full variable domain is KAGVTQTPRYLIKTRGQQVTLSCSPISGHRSVSWYQQTPGQGLQFLFEYFSETQRNKGNFPGRFSGRQFSNSRSEMNVSTLELGDSALYLCASSPGTNSNQPQHFGDGTRLSIL.

The chain employs TRBV12-3 or TRBV12-4 and TRBJ1-5; D gene ambiguous. This CDR3 comprises 13 residues. V was shortened by 6 bases and J by 6 bases, with 12 bases between the two germline ends. The CDR3 reads CASSPSGVQPQHF. Written as DNA, the CDR3 is TGTGCCAGCAGCCCGTCCGGGGTTCAGCCCCAGCATTTT.